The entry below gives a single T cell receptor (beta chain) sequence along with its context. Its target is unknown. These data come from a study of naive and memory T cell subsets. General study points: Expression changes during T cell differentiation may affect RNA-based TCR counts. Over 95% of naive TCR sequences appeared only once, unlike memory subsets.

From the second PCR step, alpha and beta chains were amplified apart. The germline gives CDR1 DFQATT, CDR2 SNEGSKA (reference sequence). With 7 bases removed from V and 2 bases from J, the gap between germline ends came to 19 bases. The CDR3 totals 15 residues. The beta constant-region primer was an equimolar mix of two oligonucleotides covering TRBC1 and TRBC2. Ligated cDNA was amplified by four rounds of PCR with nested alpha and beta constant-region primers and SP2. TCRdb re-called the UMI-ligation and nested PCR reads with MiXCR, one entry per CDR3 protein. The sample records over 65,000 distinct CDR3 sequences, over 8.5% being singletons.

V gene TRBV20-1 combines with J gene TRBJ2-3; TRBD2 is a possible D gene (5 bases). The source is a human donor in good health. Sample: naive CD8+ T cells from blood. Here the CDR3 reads CSVESGEGATDTQYF. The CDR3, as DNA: TGCAGTGTCGAGAGTGGCGAGGGAGCCACAGATACGCAGTATTTT.